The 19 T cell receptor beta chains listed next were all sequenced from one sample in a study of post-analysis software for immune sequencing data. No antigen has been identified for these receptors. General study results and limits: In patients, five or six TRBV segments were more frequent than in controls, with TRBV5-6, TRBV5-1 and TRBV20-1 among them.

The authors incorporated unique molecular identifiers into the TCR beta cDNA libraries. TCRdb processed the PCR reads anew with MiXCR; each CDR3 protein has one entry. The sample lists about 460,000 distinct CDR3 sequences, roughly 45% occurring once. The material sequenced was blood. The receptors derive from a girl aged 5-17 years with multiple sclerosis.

The CDR3 DNA sequence: TGTGCCAGCAGCTTGCGAGGGGATGCATCCTACAATGAGCAGTACTTC. Protein: CASSLRGDASYNEQYF. V usage is TRBV11-2 and J usage is TRBJ2-7; the D gene could be TRBD1 or TRBD2 (5 bases each). CDR1 SGHAT and CDR2 FQNNGV come from the germline V gene. The CDR3 length is 16 residues. Between the trimmed V and J ends, which lost 3 bases and 7 bases, there was a span of 22 bases.

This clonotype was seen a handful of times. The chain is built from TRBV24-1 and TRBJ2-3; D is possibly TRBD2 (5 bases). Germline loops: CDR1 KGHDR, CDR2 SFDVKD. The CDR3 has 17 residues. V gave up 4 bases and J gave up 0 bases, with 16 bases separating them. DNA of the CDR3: TGTGCCACCAGTGACTCACCGGCCAGCGGAAGCACAGATACGCAGTATTTT. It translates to CATSDSPASGSTDTQYF.

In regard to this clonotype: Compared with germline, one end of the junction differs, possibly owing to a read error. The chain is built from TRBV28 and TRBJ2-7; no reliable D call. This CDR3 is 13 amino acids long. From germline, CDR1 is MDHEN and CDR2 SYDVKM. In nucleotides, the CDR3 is TGTGCCAGCAGCGCCCCCCGGACGTACGGGCAGTACTTC. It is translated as CASSAPRTYGQYF.

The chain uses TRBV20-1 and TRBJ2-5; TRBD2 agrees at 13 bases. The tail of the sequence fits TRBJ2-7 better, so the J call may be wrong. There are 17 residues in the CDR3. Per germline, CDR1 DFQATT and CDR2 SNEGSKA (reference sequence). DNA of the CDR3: TGCAGTGCTAGAGCCCCCCTACTAGCGGGGGGGACCTACGAGCAGTACTTC. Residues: CSARAPLLAGGTYEQYF.

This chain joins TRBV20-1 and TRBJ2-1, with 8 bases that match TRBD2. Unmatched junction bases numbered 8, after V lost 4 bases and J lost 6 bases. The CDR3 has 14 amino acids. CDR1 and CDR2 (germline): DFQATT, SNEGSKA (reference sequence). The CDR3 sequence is CSATSGRRVNEQFF. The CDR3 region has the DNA TGCAGTGCTACCAGCGGGAGAAGGGTCAATGAGCAGTTCTTC.

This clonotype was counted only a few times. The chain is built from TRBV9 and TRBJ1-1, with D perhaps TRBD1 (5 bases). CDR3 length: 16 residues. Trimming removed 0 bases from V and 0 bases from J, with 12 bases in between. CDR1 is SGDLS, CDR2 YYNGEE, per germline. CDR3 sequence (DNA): TGTGCCAGCAGCGTAGCGGGGGGAACCATGAACACTGAAGCTTTCTTT. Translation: CASSVAGGTMNTEAFF.

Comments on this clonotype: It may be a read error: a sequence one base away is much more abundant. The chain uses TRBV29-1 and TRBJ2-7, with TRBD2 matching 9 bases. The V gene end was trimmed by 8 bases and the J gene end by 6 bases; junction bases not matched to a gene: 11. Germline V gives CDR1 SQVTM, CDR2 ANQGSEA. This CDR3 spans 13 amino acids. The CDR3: CSFVLAGEGEQYF. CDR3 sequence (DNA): TGCAGCTTTGTGTTAGCGGGAGAGGGCGAGCAGTACTTC.

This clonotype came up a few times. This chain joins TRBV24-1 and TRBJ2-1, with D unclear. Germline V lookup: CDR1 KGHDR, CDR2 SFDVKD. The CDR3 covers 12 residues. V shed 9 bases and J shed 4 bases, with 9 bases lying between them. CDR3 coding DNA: TGTGCCACCGAGGACGGATACAATGAGCAGTTCTTC. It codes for CATEDGYNEQFF.

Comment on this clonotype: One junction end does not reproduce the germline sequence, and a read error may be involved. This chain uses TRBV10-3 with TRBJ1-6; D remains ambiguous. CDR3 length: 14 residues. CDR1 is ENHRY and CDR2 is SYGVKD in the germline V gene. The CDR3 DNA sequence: TGTGCCATCAGTAAGTCCCGGGAGGGTTCACCCCTCCACTTT. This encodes CAISKSREGSPLHF.

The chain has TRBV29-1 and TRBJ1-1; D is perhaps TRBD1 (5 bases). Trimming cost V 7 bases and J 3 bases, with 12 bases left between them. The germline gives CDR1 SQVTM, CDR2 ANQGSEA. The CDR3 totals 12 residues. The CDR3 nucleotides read TGCAGCGCGCGGGACGCCGACACTGAAGCTTTCTTT. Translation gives CSARDADTEAFF. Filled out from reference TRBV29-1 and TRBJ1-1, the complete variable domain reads SAVISQKPSRDICQRGTSLTIQCQVDSQVTMMFWYRQQPGQSLTLIATANQGSEATYESGFVIDKFPISRPNLTFSTLTVSNMSPEDSSIYLCSARDADTEAFFGQGTRLTVV.

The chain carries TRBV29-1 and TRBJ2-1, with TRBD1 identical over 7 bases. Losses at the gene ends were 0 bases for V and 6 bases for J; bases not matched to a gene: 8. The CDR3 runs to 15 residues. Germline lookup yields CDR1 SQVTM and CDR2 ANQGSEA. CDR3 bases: TGCAGCGTTGAAGATTGGCAGGGGGTCGGCAATGAGCAGTTCTTC. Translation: CSVEDWQGVGNEQFF.

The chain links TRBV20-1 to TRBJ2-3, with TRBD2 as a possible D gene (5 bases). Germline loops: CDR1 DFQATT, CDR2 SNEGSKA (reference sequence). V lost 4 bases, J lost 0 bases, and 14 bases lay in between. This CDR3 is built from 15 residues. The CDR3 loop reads CSAIMDSESTDTQYF. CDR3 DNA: TGCAGTGCTATTATGGACTCAGAGAGCACAGATACGCAGTATTTT.

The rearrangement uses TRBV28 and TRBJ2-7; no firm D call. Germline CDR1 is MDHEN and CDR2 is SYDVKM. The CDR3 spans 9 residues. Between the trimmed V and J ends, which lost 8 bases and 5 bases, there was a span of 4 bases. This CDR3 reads CASFDEQYF. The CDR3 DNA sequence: TGTGCCAGCTTCGACGAGCAGTACTTC.

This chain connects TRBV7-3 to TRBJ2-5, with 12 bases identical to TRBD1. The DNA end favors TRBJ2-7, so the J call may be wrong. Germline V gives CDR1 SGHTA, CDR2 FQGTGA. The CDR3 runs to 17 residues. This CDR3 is CASSSGTGTGGFYEQYF. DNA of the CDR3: TGTGCCAGCAGCTCAGGAACCGGGACAGGGGGCTTCTACGAGCAGTACTTC.

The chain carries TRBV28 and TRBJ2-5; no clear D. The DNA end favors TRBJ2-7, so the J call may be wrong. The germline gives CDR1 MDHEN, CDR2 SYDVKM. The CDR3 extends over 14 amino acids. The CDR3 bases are TGTGCCAGCAGTTTGCAGCAGAATTGGTACGAGCAGTACTTC. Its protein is CASSLQQNWYEQYF.

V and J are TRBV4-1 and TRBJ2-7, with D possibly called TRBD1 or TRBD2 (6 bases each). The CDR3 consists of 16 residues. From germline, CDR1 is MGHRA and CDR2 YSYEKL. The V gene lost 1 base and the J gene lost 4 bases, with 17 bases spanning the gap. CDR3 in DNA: TGCGCCAGCAGCCAAGGGAGGGGGACGGACGGGTACGAGCAGTACTTC. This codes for CASSQGRGTDGYEQYF.

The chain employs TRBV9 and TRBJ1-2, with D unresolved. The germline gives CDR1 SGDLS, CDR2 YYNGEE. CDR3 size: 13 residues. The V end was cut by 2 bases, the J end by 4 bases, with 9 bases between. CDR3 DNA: TGTGCCAGCAGCGTCAGTCTTTCCTATGGCTACACCTTC. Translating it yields CASSVSLSYGYTF.

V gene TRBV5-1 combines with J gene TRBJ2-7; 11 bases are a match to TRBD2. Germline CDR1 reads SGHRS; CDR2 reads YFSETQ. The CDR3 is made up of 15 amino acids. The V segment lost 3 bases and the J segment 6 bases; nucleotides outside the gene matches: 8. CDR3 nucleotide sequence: TGCGCCAGCAGCTCATATAGCGGGAGGGCGTCCGAGCAGTACTTC. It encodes CASSSYSGRASEQYF.

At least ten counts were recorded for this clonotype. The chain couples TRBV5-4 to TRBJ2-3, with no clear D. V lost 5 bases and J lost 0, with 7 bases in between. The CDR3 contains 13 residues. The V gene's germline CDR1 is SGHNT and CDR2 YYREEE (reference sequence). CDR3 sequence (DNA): TGTGCCAGCAGGACCGGGAGCACAGATACGCAGTATTTT. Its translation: CASRTGSTDTQYF.